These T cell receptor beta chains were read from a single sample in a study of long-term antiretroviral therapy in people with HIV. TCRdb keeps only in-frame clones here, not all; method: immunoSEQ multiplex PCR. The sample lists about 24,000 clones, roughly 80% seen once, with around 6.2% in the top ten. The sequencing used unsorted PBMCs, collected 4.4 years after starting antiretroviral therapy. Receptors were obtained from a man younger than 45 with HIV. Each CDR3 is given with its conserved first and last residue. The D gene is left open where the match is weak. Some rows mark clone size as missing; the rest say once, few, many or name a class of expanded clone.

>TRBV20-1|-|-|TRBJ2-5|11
CSARKEETQYF
TGCAGTGCTAGGAAGGAAGAGACCCAGTACTTC
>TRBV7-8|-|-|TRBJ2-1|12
CASSGPVNEQFF
TGTGCCAGCAGCGGGCCCGTCAATGAGCAGTTCTTC
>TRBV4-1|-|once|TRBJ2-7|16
CASSQVAGRGANEQYF
TGCGCCAGCAGCCAAGTGGCTGGGAGGGGGGCGAACGAGCAGTACTTC
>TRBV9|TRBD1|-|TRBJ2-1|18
CASSEPRDRGVSYNEQFF
TGTGCCAGCAGCGAACCGCGGGACAGGGGGGTTTCCTACAATGAGCAGTTCTTC
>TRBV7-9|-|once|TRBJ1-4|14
CASSGTGGNEKLFF
TGTGCCAGCAGCGGGACTGGTGGTAATGAAAAACTGTTTTTT
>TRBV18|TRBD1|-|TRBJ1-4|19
CASSPPERVQGADNEKLFF
TGTGCCAGCTCACCCCCCGAAAGAGTCCAGGGGGCTGATAATGAAAAACTGTTTTTT
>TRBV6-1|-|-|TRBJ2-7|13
CASSRQGTHEQYF
TGTGCCAGCAGTAGGCAGGGAACCCACGAGCAGTACTTC
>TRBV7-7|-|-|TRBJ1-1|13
CASSLTLNTEAFF
TGTGCTAGCAGCCTAACCTTGAACACTGAAGCTTTCTTT
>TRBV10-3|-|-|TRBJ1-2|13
CAISGLRTYGYTF
TGTGCCATCAGTGGTCTCCGAACCTATGGCTACACCTTC
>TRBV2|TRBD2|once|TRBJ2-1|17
CASRGEARLAGYNEQFF
TGTGCCAGCAGGGGAGAAGCGAGACTAGCGGGGTACAATGAGCAGTTCTTC
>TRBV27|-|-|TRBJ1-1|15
CASRSGQTVNTEAFF
TGTGCCAGCAGGTCTGGACAGACCGTGAACACTGAAGCTTTCTTT
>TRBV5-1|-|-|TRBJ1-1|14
CASSLAPENTEAFF
TGCGCCAGCAGCTTGGCCCCAGAGAACACTGAAGCTTTCTTT
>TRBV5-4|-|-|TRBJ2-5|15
CASSLERGYGETQYF
TGTGCCAGCAGCTTGGAGCGAGGTTATGGGGAGACCCAGTACTTC
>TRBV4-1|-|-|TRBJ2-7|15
CASSQDGESSYEQYF
TGCGCCAGCAGCCAAGATGGGGAATCTTCCTACGAGCAGTACTTC
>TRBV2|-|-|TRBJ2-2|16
CASREPRSGNTGELFF
TGTGCCAGCAGGGAACCTCGTTCGGGGAACACCGGGGAGCTGTTTTTT
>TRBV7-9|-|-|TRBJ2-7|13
CASSHRSVYEQYF
TGTGCCAGCAGCCACCGGTCCGTTTACGAGCAGTACTTC
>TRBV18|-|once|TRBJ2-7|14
CASSPLTDSYEQYF
TGTGCCAGCTCACCCTTGACGGATTCCTACGAGCAGTACTTC
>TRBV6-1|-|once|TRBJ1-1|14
CASSPRGWNTEAFF
TGTGCCAGCAGCCCACGAGGGTGGAACACTGAAGCTTTCTTT
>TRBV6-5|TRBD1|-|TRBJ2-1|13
CASSYARTGEQFF
TGTGCCAGCAGTTACGCTCGGACAGGAGAGCAGTTCTTC
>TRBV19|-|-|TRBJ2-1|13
CASQLDYRNEQFF
TGTGCCAGCCAACTGGACTACCGAAATGAGCAGTTCTTC
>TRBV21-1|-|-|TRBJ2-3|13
CASRREFHHTQYF
TGTGCCAGCAGAAGGGAATTTCACCATACGCAGTATTTT
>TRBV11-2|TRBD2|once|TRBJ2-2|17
CATFLSPSGVDTGELFF
TGTGCCACCTTCCTTTCCCCTAGCGGGGTGGACACCGGGGAGCTGTTTTTT
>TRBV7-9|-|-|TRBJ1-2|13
CASSTDSTNGYTF
TGTGCCAGCAGCACGGACAGTACGAATGGCTACACCTTC